Each of the 12 T cell receptor beta chains below was sequenced from the same sample in a study of regulatory T cells in long-lasting Graves disease. Time point described: persistent/refractory GD, antithyroid drugs over 5 years with positive TRAb. TCR sequences were obtained from RNA taken from PBMCs. CDR3-region Arm-PCR and iRepertoire HTBI primers produced the TCR beta libraries. TCRdb reanalysed the multiplex PCR reads using MiXCR and keeps one entry per CDR3 protein. The repertoire holds approximately 500,000 distinct CDR3 sequences, with 20% to 25% as singletons. The sample in question was peripheral blood mononuclear cells (PBMCs), obtained when the disease was refractory, from a patient treated with antithyroid drugs. All receptors derive from a female donor with Graves disease.

This clonotype occurred many times. The chain joins TRBV20-1 to TRBJ2-7, with TRBD2 matching 9 bases. CDR3 size: 15 residues. Germline values: CDR1 DFQATT, CDR2 SNEGSKA (reference sequence). Losses at the gene ends were 6 bases for V and 1 base for J; bases not matched to a gene: 10. CDR3 bases: TGCAGTGCCCCGCGGGGGGGAGGGCTATCCTACGAGCAGTACTTC. It encodes CSAPRGGGLSYEQYF.

This chain links TRBV6-2 or TRBV6-3 with TRBJ2-4; unclear D gene. The CDR3 spans 14 residues. Deletions cut 5 bases from V and 8 bases from J, with 16 bases between. CDR1 is MNHEY, CDR2 SVGEGT, per germline. Here the CDR3 DNA reads TGTGCCAGCAGTGAAGGTAGTCTCGTGTACATTCAGTACTTC. It encodes CASSEGSLVYIQYF.

There are many counts of this clonotype. V is TRBV6-1 and J is TRBJ1-2, with a weak D call TRBD1 (6 bases). V lost 5 bases and J lost 4, with 17 bases in between. The CDR3 has 15 residues. The germline gives CDR1 MNHNS, CDR2 SASEGT. In nucleotides, the CDR3 is TGTGCCAGCAGTCCTCCGGGACACCCGACCTATGGCTACACCTTC. Translating gives CASSPPGHPTYGYTF.

In this sample, this clonotype turned up many times. V and J are TRBV6-5 and TRBJ2-5; no firm D call. The CDR3 loop spans 13 amino acids. Between the trimmed V and J ends, which lost 2 bases and 2 bases, there was a span of 6 bases. Germline-derived CDR1 and CDR2 are MNHEY and SVGAGI. CDR3 region: CASSYENQETQYF. CDR3 in DNA: TGTGCCAGCAGTTACGAAAATCAAGAGACCCAGTACTTC.

The gene calls are TRBV19 and TRBJ1-1, with 8 nucleotides matching TRBD1. This CDR3 spans 14 amino acids. V lost 5 bases, J lost 4 bases, and 6 bases stayed unmatched. The V gene's germline CDR1 is LNHDA and CDR2 SQIVND (reference sequence). The CDR3 loop is CASSSRQGRTEAFF. The CDR3 nucleotides read TGTGCCAGTAGTTCCCGACAGGGGCGCACTGAAGCTTTCTTT.

This clonotype was recorded at least ten times. The chain has TRBV11-3 and TRBJ1-6; D possibly corresponds to TRBD1 (5 bases). V was pared by 3 bases and J by 6 bases, with 9 bases between. This CDR3 is built from 14 residues. Germline loops: CDR1 SGHNT, CDR2 YENEEA. The CDR3 sequence: CASSFGGLNSPLHF. CDR3 DNA: TGTGCCAGCAGCTTCGGGGGACTTAATTCACCCCTCCACTTT.

The J gene is TRBJ1-5, the V gene TRBV20-1, with unresolved D. V lost 1 base to trimming and J lost 4 bases, with 11 bases between them. Germline CDR1 DFQATT, CDR2 SNEGSKA (reference sequence). CDR3 length: 14 amino acids. The DNA for the CDR3 is TGCAGTGCTAGAGGGGTAGATTTTAATCAGCCCCAGCATTTT. It translates to CSARGVDFNQPQHF.

This clonotype was detected a few times. The chain couples TRBV6-1 to TRBJ2-5, with 11 bases identical to TRBD2. The CDR3 has 14 residues. Unmatched junction bases numbered 3, after V lost 6 bases and J lost 3 bases. Germline CDR1 and CDR2: MNHNS and SASEGT. The CDR3 protein is CASSRLAGKETQYF. CDR3 bases: TGTGCCAGCAGCCGACTAGCGGGAAAAGAGACCCAGTACTTC.

This clonotype was counted only a few times. This CDR3 is CSARDQILPGYEQYF. The DNA of the CDR3 is TGCAGTGCTAGAGATCAAATCCTCCCAGGTTACGAGCAGTACTTC. This chain links TRBV20-1 with TRBJ2-7; D uncertain. The CDR3 is 15 amino acids. The V and J ends lost 0 bases and 4 bases respectively, with 16 bases between them. CDR1 and CDR2 from the germline V gene are DFQATT and SNEGSKA (reference sequence).

Concerning this clonotype: Possible read error: a much larger clone is one base away. This likely comes from a read error, as the CDR3 has no conserved phenylalanine or tryptophan at its end. The J gene is TRBJ2-7, the V gene TRBV7-2; 10 bases are a match to TRBD2. From germline, CDR1 is SGHTA and CDR2 FQGNSA. CDR3 size: 15 residues. J was trimmed by 0 bases and V by 1 base; bases with no gene match: 0. The CDR3 loop is CASSLGTSGSYEQYL. The CDR3 bases are TGTGCCAGCAGCTTAGGGACTAGCGGCTCCTACGAGCAGTACCTC.

This chain links TRBV4-1 with TRBJ2-5; no clear D. The CDR3 has 13 amino acids. The germline V and J ends were trimmed by 0 bases and 5 bases, with 7 bases remaining between them. Germline lookup yields CDR1 MGHRA and CDR2 YSYEKL. The CDR3 nucleotides are TGCGCCAGCAGCCAAGAATATGGGGAGACCCAGTACTTC. Translating it yields CASSQEYGETQYF.

V and J are TRBV19 and TRBJ2-4; D not resolved. Germline CDR1 LNHDA, CDR2 SQIVND (reference sequence). The V end lost 5 bases, the J end lost 0 bases, and 11 bases lay between the germline ends. There are 15 residues in the CDR3. The CDR3 DNA reads as TGTGCCAGTAGTGGCGTGAGCCTAGCCAAAAACATTCAGTACTTC. This sequence encodes CASSGVSLAKNIQYF.